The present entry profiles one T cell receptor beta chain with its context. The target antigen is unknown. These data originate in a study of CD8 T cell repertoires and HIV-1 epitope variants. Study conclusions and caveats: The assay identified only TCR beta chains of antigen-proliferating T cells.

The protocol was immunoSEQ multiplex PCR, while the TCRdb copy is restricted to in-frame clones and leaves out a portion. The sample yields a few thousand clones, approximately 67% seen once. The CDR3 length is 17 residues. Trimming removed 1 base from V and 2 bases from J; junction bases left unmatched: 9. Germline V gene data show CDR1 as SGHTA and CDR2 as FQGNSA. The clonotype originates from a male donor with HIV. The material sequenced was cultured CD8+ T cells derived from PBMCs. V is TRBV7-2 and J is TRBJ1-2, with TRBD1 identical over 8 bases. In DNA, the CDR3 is TGTGCCAGCAGCTTAGTCCCTCCGGACAGGGTAAACTATGGCTACACCTTC. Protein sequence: CASSLVPPDRVNYGYTF.